The rows below give T cell receptor beta chains drawn from one sample of a study of blood T cells in healthy people across ages. TCRdb re-called the 5' RACE reads with MiXCR, one entry per CDR3 protein. The data contain roughly 500,000 distinct CDR3 sequences, 27% of them singletons. Sequencing was performed on blood. The receptor set was obtained from a woman in her 70s in good health. Each CDR3 is given without its conserved first and last residue. Clone sizes are given selectively: once, few, many, or a class where the clone is expanded.

V: TRBV7-2; size: few; CDR3: ASSLNRGSGETQY
V: TRBV11-2; size: many; CDR3: ASSHWSGTGANYGYT
V: TRBV3-1; size: once; CDR3: ASSQAPRTEAF
V: TRBV10-2; size: few; CDR3: ASVRGGAHNEQF
V: TRBV30; size: few; CDR3: AWSVGRSGGLQETPY
V: TRBV4-3; size: -; CDR3: ASSQETQLGGYT
V: TRBV4-3; size: few; CDR3: ASSPNREGASGSPLH
V: TRBV20-1; size: few; CDR3: SASKRGWSTEAF
V: TRBV10-3; size: -; CDR3: AIRDIRGDRGTEAF
V: TRBV5-1; size: -; CDR3: ASSSSGGGLHNEQF
V: TRBV7-2; size: -; CDR3: ASGEDGRGQETQY
V: TRBV11-2; size: -; CDR3: ASSFGTMETQY
V: TRBV4-2; size: -; CDR3: ASSQDGQNTGELF
V: TRBV5-1; size: -; CDR3: ASSLFPLAGVGSNEQF
V: TRBV12-5; size: -; CDR3: ASGFPAGGGNEQF
V: TRBV6-5; size: once; CDR3: ASSYSGTGEAF
V: TRBV12-3/TRBV12-4; size: -; CDR3: ASRSQETSTDTQY
V: TRBV28; size: -; CDR3: ASTASYEQY
V: TRBV9; size: few; CDR3: ASSVTSEGGTDTQY
V: TRBV24-1; size: -; CDR3: ATSYSTDTQY
V: TRBV7-2; size: few; CDR3: ASSPRGTGDEQY
V: TRBV18; size: many; CDR3: ASSPPGIGSYLEKLF
V: TRBV6-1; size: -; CDR3: ASSPLGGGAYNEQF
V: TRBV15; size: -; CDR3: ATRHRGAYEQY
V: TRBV6-2/TRBV6-3; size: few; CDR3: ASRRATSGVQETQY
V: TRBV3-1; size: few; CDR3: ASSQVGSGYGYT
V: TRBV5-5; size: once; CDR3: ASSLEYIPGELF
V: TRBV11-1; size: few; CDR3: ASSTGTGIHEQY
V: TRBV9; size: few; CDR3: ASSATGTGGPGEGQY
V: TRBV12-3/TRBV12-4; size: few; CDR3: ASTWQGKGEQY
V: TRBV7-9; size: -; CDR3: ASSLSVGQGPYNEQF
V: TRBV4-2; size: few; CDR3: ASSQERPSDSRIPDTQY
V: TRBV7-2; size: few; CDR3: ASSDFRGAEDEQF
V: TRBV3-1; size: -; CDR3: ASSGIRNTGELF
V: TRBV4-3; size: few; CDR3: ASSREEPRDTEAF
V: TRBV24-1; size: -; CDR3: ATSDRRSRDSDEQF
V: TRBV6-5; size: -; CDR3: ASRTPGLASYEQY
V: TRBV6-1; size: few; CDR3: ASSPGTGGGFNQPQH
V: TRBV4-2; size: many; CDR3: ASSQGLDYGYT
V: TRBV4-3; size: -; CDR3: ASSQDLGGGATDTQY
V: TRBV6-2/TRBV6-3; size: -; CDR3: ASRGTSSNEQF
V: TRBV6-2/TRBV6-3; size: few; CDR3: ASSYSGAFNEQF
V: TRBV20-1; size: -; CDR3: SAIKQSGGLGYT
V: TRBV11-1; size: -; CDR3: ASAPGPDYGYT
V: TRBV7-2; size: -; CDR3: ASSLGTGHARVYEQY
V: TRBV29-1; size: -; CDR3: SVVQGNYGYT
V: TRBV6-6; size: few; CDR3: ASSYTGQLNTEAF
V: TRBV10-3; size: few; CDR3: AISGAGGNNEQF
V: TRBV4-3; size: many; CDR3: ASSQDRTYEQY
V: TRBV2; size: many; CDR3: ASRRTSGGYNEQF
V: TRBV7-6; size: -; CDR3: ASSWETGFFSGNTIY
V: TRBV6-6; size: few; CDR3: ASRLLEDSRGYT
V: TRBV5-5; size: -; CDR3: ASSLEGGAPYEQY
V: TRBV20-1; size: -; CDR3: SAMTGGSGANVLT
V: TRBV20-1; size: -; CDR3: SAIKWESSYEQY
V: TRBV19; size: few; CDR3: ASRDRGSGNEKLF
V: TRBV5-5; size: few; CDR3: ASSLAMGGQPQH